This TCR beta chain originates from a study of radiotherapy plus CTLA-4 blockade in lung cancer. General observations from the study: Expansion in blood of tumor-derived TCR clones was seen after radiotherapy plus ipilimumab.

Generated by immunoSEQ multiplex PCR, the TCRdb table keeps only in-frame clones and is missing some. The sample holds about 120,000 clones, approximately 90% seen once. Comments on this clone: Its target is not known.

Specimen: peripheral blood, collected from a patient treated with radiotherapy plus ipilimumab. The TCR comes from a human donor with non-small cell lung cancer that progressed on radiotherapy plus ipilimumab.

The CDR3 region has the DNA TGTGCCAGCAGCTTACCAGGGACCCTCTATGGCTACACCTTC. It codes for CASSLPGTLYGYTF. The chain joins TRBV7-8 to TRBJ1-2; D perhaps matches TRBD1 (5 bases). V was pared by 2 bases and J by 4 bases, with 11 bases between. Germline V CDR1 and CDR2: SGHVS, FQNEAQ. This CDR3 comprises 14 residues.